The rows below give T cell receptor beta chains drawn from one sample of a study of cytomegalovirus exposure and HLA in healthy donors. Sequencing used immunoSEQ multiplex PCR; TCRdb keeps in-frame clones, though not all of them. The data show 130,000 or so clones, about 80% seen once. Sequencing was performed on PBMCs. The receptors stem from a woman in her forties or fifties in good health and CMV-seropositive. Both conserved end residues are part of each CDR3. Each record gives: V gene, J gene, CDR3 protein.

V gene: TRBV9; J gene: TRBJ2-7; CDR3 protein: CASSRTDSYEQYF
V gene: TRBV7-9; J gene: TRBJ2-2; CDR3 protein: CSSSLETGNTGELFF
V gene: TRBV7-9; J gene: TRBJ2-6; CDR3 protein: CASSLGHSGANVLTF
V gene: TRBV5-1; J gene: TRBJ1-5; CDR3 protein: CASSRGTGGNQPQHF
V gene: TRBV9; J gene: TRBJ1-6; CDR3 protein: CASSVGVGVSSYNSPLHF
V gene: TRBV30; J gene: TRBJ1-1; CDR3 protein: CAWKRGQGIAEAFF
V gene: TRBV5-4; J gene: TRBJ1-3; CDR3 protein: CASSLAPGNSGNTIYF
V gene: TRBV4-3; J gene: TRBJ2-1; CDR3 protein: CASSLRYRQGPYNEQFF
V gene: TRBV7-8; J gene: TRBJ2-1; CDR3 protein: CASSDNRYNEQFF
V gene: TRBV2; J gene: TRBJ2-1; CDR3 protein: CASSPGYRDKRNEQFF
V gene: TRBV28; J gene: TRBJ2-1; CDR3 protein: CASSTPQGARYEQFF
V gene: TRBV9; J gene: TRBJ1-1; CDR3 protein: CASSVGTGPTEAFF
V gene: TRBV10-3; J gene: TRBJ2-7; CDR3 protein: CAISELAGPDEQYF